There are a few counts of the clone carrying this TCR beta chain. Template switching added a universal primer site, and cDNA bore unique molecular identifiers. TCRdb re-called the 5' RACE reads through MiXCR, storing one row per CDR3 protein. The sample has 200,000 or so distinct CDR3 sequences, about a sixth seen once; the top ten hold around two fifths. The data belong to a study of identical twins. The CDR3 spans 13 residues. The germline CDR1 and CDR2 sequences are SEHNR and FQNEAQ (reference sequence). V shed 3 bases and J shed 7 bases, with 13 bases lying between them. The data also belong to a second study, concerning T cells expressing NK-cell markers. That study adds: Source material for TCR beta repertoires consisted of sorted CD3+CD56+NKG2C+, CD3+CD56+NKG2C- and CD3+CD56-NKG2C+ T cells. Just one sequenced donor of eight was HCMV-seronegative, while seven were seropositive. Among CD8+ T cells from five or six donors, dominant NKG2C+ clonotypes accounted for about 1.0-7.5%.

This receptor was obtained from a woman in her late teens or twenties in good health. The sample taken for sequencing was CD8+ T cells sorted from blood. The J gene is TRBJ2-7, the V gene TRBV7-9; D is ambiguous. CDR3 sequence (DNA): TGTGCCAGCAGCTTTAGCCACGGAGCGGAGCAGTACTTC. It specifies CASSFSHGAEQYF.